The clone carrying this T cell receptor beta chain came up many times. Amplified TCR beta CDR3 regions came from RNA transcripts. The TCR CDR3 was amplified in a first-round RT-PCR using the HTBI primer set. TCRdb called the multiplex PCR reads again in MiXCR, with one record for every CDR3 protein. The table lists hundreds of thousands of distinct CDR3 sequences, roughly 14% of them singletons. The data are from a study of T cells in Graves' hyperthyroidism and ophthalmopathy. Germline V lookup: CDR1 SQVTM, CDR2 ANQGSEA. This CDR3 has 15 amino acids. V lost 0 bases, J lost 7 bases, and 12 bases stayed unmatched.

The chain couples TRBV29-1 to TRBJ2-7, with 7 nucleotides matching TRBD2. This clonotype originated in a woman under 30 with Graves' hyperthyroidism that later progressed to Graves' ophthalmopathy. Sequencing used blood. The CDR3 here is CSVEDLARGGGEQYF. DNA for the CDR3: TGCAGCGTTGAAGATCTTGCGAGGGGCGGGGGAGAGCAGTACTTC.